Sequencing of this T cell receptor (beta chain) was carried out in a study of cytomegalovirus exposure and HLA in healthy donors. PCR amplification relied on 60 Vbeta primers (plus 13 Jbeta primers). Some clones are missing from TCRdb's copy, which holds only in-frame ones; the method was immunoSEQ multiplex PCR. The sample has about 120,000 clones, 65% to 90% seen once. The CDR3 loop spans 14 amino acids. Germline V gene lookup returns CDR1 SGHTA and CDR2 FQGTGA. The origin of this receptor is a woman aged 30 to 39 in good health and CMV-seronegative. Sequencing was carried out using PBMCs. The chain recombines TRBV7-3 with TRBJ2-5, with 9 positions matching TRBD2. The J call may be mistaken, given a closer DNA end match to TRBJ2-7. The CDR3 spells CASSVSGRFGEQYF. DNA of the CDR3: TGTGCCAGCAGCGTTAGCGGGAGATTCGGCGAGCAGTACTTC.